This TCR beta chain originates from a study of cytomegalovirus exposure and HLA in healthy donors. Germline loops: CDR1 SGHAT, CDR2 FQNNGV. Trimming cost V 0 bases and J 0 bases, with 13 bases left between them. The CDR3 length is 17 residues. PCR was performed using 60 Vbeta and 13 Jbeta primers. The table came from immunoSEQ multiplex PCR; TCRdb's copy has only in-frame clones and leaves some out. This sample has 130,000 to 150,000 clones, with around four fifths found just once. This rearrangement joins TRBV11-2 to TRBJ2-3, with D perhaps matching TRBD2 (5 bases). What was sequenced was PBMCs. The origin of this receptor is a male donor in good health and CMV-seronegative. CDR3 bases: TGTGCCAGCAGCTTAGATGGGCTAGCAGTGAGCACAGATACGCAGTATTTT. This encodes CASSLDGLAVSTDTQYF.